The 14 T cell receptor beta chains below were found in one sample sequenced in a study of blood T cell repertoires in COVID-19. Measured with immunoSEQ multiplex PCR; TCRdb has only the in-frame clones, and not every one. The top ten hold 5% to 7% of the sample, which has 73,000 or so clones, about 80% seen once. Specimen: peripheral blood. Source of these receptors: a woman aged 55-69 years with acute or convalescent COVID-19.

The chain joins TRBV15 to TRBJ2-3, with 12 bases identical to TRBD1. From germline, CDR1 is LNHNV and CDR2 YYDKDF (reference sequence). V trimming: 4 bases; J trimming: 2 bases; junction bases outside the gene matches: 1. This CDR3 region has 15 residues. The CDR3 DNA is TGTGCCACCAGCACGGGACAGGGGGCCACAGATACGCAGTATTTT. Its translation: CATSTGQGATDTQYF. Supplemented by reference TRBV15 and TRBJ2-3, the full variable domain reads DAMVIQNPRYQVTQFGKPVTLSCSQTLNHNVMYWYQQKSSQAPKLLFHYYDKDFNNEADTPDNFQSRRPNTSFCFLDIRSPGLGDTAMYLCATSTGQGATDTQYFGPGTRLTVL.

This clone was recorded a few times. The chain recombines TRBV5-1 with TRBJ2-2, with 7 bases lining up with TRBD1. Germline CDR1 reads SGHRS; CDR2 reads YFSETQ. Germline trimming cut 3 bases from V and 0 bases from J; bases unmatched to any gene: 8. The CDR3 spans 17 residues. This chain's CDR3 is CASSSPGQVPNTGELFF. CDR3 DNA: TGCGCCAGCAGCTCGCCCGGACAGGTTCCGAACACCGGGGAGCTGTTTTTT.

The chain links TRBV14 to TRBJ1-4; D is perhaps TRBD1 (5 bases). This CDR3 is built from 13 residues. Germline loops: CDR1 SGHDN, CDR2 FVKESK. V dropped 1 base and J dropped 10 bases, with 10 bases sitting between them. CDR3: CASSQGGGVKLFF. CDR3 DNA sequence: TGTGCCAGCAGCCAAGGGGGGGGAGTAAAACTGTTTTTT.

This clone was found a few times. This CDR3 is CASSEKSSGGAGDTQYF. The CDR3 DNA reads TGTGCCAGCAGTGAGAAGTCTAGCGGGGGGGCCGGAGATACGCAGTATTTT. This rearrangement joins TRBV6-1 to TRBJ2-3; TRBD2 agrees at 12 bases. Unmatched junction bases numbered 9, after V lost 3 bases and J lost 5 bases. This CDR3 has 17 amino acids. Germline V gene data show CDR1 as MNHNS and CDR2 as SASEGT.

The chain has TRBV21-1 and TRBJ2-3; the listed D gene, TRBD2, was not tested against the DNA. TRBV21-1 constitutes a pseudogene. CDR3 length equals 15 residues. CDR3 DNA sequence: TGTGCCAGCAGCAAAGGGGGGACTAGCACAGATACGCAGTATTTT. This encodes CASSKGGTSTDTQYF.

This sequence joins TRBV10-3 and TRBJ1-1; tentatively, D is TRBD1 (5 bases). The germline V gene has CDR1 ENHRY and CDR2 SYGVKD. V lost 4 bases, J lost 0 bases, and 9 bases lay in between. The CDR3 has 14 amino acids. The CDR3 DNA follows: TGTGCCATCAGTGGGGGCAGGCTGAACACTGAAGCTTTCTTT. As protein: CAISGGRLNTEAFF.

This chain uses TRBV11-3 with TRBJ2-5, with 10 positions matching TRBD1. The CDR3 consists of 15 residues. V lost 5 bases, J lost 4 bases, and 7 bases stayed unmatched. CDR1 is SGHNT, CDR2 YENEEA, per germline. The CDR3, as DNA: TGTGCCAGCAGCCGCGGGACAGGGGTTCGAGAGACCCAGTACTTC. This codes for CASSRGTGVRETQYF.

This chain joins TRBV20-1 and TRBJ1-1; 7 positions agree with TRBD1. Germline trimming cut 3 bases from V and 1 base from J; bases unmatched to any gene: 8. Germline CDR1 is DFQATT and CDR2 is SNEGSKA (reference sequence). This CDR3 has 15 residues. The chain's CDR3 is CSASPPRQGNTEAFF. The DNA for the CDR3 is TGCAGTGCTAGTCCCCCTAGACAGGGGAACACTGAAGCTTTCTTT.

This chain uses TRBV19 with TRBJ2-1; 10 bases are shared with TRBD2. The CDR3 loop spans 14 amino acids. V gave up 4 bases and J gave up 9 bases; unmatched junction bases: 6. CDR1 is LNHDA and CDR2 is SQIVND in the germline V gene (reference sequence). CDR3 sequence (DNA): TGTGCCAGTAGTACCACTAGCGGGGTAGGTGAGCAGTTCTTC. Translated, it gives CASSTTSGVGEQFF. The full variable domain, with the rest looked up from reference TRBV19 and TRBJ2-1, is DGGITQSPKYLFRKEGQNVTLSCEQNLNHDAMYWYRQDPGQGLRLIYYSQIVNDFQKGDIAEGYSVSREKKESFPLTVTSAQKNPTAFYLCASSTTSGVGEQFFGPGTRLTVL.

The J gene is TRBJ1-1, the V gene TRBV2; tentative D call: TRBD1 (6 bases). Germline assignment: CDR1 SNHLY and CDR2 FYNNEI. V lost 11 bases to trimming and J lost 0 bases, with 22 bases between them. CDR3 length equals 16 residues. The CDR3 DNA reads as TGTGCCGGCAAAACAGGGTATGGGAACATGAACACTGAAGCTTTCTTT. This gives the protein CAGKTGYGNMNTEAFF.

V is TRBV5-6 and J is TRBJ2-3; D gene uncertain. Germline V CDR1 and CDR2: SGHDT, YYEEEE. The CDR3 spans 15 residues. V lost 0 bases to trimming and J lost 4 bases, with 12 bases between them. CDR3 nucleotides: TGTGCCAGCAGCTTGGCCGGCAGGTGGGCAGATACGCAGTATTTT. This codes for CASSLAGRWADTQYF.

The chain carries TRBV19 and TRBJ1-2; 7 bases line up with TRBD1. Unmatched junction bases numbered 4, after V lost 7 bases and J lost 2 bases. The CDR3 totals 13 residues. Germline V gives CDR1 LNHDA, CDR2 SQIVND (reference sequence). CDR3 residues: CASNGRGNYGYTF. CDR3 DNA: TGTGCCAGTAACGGCAGGGGGAACTATGGCTACACCTTC.

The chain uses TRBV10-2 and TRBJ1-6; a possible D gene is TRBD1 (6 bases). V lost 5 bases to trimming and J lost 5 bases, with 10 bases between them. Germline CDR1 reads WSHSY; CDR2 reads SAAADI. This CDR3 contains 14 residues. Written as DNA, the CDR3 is TGCGCCAGCAGTTGGACAGCGCATAATTCACCCCTCCACTTT. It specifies CASSWTAHNSPLHF.

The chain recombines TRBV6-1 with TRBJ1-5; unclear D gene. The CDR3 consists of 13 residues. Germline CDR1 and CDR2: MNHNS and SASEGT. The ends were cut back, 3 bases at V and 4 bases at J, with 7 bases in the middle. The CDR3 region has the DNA TGTGCCAGCAGTGAGCCAGCGAATCAGCCCCAGCATTTT. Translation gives CASSEPANQPQHF.